A single TCR beta chain is shown here with its context. These data belong to a study of blood T cells in healthy people across ages. PCR was performed a second time for about 7 to 11 cycles using a sample-barcoded 5' primer and a J-beta primer mix. A template-switch adaptor that had 12 random nucleotides put a tag on each cDNA molecule. One entry per CDR3 protein, called by TCRdb with MiXCR from the 5' RACE reads. The sample records over 1,200,000 distinct CDR3 sequences, almost 60% being singletons. The study recruited healthy Caucasian donors from Russia who were aged about 6 to 95. The CDR3 loop spans 15 amino acids. Trimming pared 1 base from V and 0 bases from J, leaving 9 bases between. From germline, CDR1 is SGHKS and CDR2 YYEKEE (reference sequence).

The receptor comes from a man aged 18 to 30 in good health. The sample was blood. This chain connects TRBV5-5 to TRBJ2-3; possibly TRBD2 for D (5 bases). The CDR3 DNA reads TGTGCCAGCAGCTTGCTGGAGGCTAGCACAGATACGCAGTATTTT. Its translation: CASSLLEASTDTQYF.